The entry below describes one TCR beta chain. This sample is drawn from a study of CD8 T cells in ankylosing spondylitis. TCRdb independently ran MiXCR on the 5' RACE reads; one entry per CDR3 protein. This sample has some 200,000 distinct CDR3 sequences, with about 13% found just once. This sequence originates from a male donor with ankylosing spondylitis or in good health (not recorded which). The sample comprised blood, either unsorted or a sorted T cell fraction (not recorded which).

The CDR3 sequence: CASSRIGGPNTEAFF. In DNA form, the CDR3 reads TGTGCCAGCAGCCGAATAGGGGGCCCGAACACTGAAGCTTTCTTT. The rearrangement links TRBV25-1 to TRBJ1-1, with 7 nucleotides matching TRBD1. The germline V gene encodes CDR1 MGHDK and CDR2 SYGVNS. Losses at the gene ends were 6 bases for V and 1 base for J; bases not matched to a gene: 8. The CDR3 contains 15 residues. Variable domain in full (rest from reference TRBV25-1 and TRBJ1-1): EADIYQTPRYLVIGTGKKITLECSQTMGHDKMYWYQQDPGMELHLIHYSYGVNSTEKGDLSSESTVSRIRTEHFPLTLESARPSHTSQYLCASSRIGGPNTEAFFGQGTRLTVV.